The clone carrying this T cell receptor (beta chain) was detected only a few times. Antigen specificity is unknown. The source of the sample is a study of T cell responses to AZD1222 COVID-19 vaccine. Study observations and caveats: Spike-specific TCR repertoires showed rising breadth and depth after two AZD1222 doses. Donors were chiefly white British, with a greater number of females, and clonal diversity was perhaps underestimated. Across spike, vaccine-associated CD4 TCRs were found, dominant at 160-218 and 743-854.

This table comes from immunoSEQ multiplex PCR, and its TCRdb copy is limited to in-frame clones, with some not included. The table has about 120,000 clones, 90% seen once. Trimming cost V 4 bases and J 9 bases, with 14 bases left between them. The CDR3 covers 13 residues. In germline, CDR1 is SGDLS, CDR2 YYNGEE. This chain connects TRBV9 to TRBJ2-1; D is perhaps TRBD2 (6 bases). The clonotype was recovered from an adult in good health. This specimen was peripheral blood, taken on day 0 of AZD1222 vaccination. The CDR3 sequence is CASSTVLGGEQFF. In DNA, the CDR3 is TGTGCCAGCAGCACCGTTTTGGGGGGTGAGCAGTTCTTC.